This T cell receptor beta chain was captured by sequencing in a study of early T cells in non-severe SARS-CoV-2 infection. Researchers tagged individual cDNA molecules with unique molecular identifiers. TCRdb used MiXCR to reprocess the 5' RACE reads, holding one entry per CDR3 protein. The data contain 20,000 to 25,000 distinct CDR3 sequences, around 4% of them singletons. By its share, this clonotype is medium-sized (0.01 to 0.1%). The specimen sequenced was whole blood. The source is an adult who was a healthcare worker with PCR-confirmed SARS-CoV-2 infection or an uninfected control (not recorded which).

The CDR3, as DNA: TGTGCCAGCAGTCGCACACAGGGTGCCGGGGAGCTGTTTTTT. This gives the protein CASSRTQGAGELFF. The V gene is TRBV6-6, the J gene TRBJ2-2, with D maybe TRBD1 (6 bases). This CDR3 contains 14 residues. V dropped 5 bases and J dropped 6 bases, with 13 bases sitting between them. Germline CDR1 is MNHNY and CDR2 is SVGAGI (reference sequence).